This is a list of T cell receptor beta chains from one sample in a study of regulatory T cells in long-lasting Graves disease. TCRdb re-called the multiplex PCR reads through MiXCR, storing one row per CDR3 protein. The sample carries under 450,000 distinct CDR3 sequences, 23% recorded once. Sequenced here: peripheral blood mononuclear cells (PBMCs), sampled when the disease was refractory, from a patient treated with antithyroid drugs. The source of these receptors is a female donor with Graves disease. Both conserved end residues are part of each CDR3. A D gene is named only where the DNA matches it firmly. Only some rows state a clone size, as once, few, many or a class for expanded clones.

size: .; V: TRBV5-1; J: TRBJ2-2; D: .; DNA: TGCGCCAGCAGCTTGAGCAGGGCGAACACCGGGGAGCTGTTTTTT; CDR3: CASSLSRANTGELFF
size: .; V: TRBV28; J: TRBJ2-3; D: TRBD2; DNA: TGTGCCAGCAGTTTATCTCCCCTAGCGGGACAAGATACGCAGTATTTT; CDR3: CASSLSPLAGQDTQYF
size: few; V: TRBV6-5; J: TRBJ1-5; D: .; DNA: TGTGCCAGCAGTTATAGGCCAGATAGCAATCAGCCCCAGCATTTT; CDR3: CASSYRPDSNQPQHF
size: many; V: TRBV6-1; J: TRBJ2-5; D: .; DNA: TGTGCCAGCAGTGAAGGGCCCCTTGTGGAGACCCAGTACTTC; CDR3: CASSEGPLVETQYF
size: .; V: TRBV15; J: TRBJ2-3; D: .; DNA: TGTGCCACCAGTTTTAACGGCCAGGGGCCAGATACGCAGTATTTT; CDR3: CATSFNGQGPDTQYF
size: few; V: TRBV20-1; J: TRBJ1-6; D: .; DNA: TGCAGTGCTAGAGATTTAGGGCGCCTAGGATCACCCCTCCACTTT; CDR3: CSARDLGRLGSPLHF
size: few; V: TRBV11-2; J: TRBJ2-2; D: TRBD1; DNA: TGTGCCAGCAGCACTCAGGGGGCGAACACCGGGGAGCTGTTTTTT; CDR3: CASSTQGANTGELFF
size: .; V: TRBV28; J: TRBJ1-5; D: .; DNA: TGTGCCAGCAGGACGGGCGGGTATCAGCCCCAGCATTTT; CDR3: CASRTGGYQPQHF
size: .; V: TRBV6-1; J: TRBJ2-5; D: .; DNA: TGTGCCAGCGGCAGACCCGGGACTTCCCGTGGCCTGTACCAAGAGACCCAGTACTTC; CDR3: CASGRPGTSRGLYQETQYF
size: few; V: TRBV10-3; J: TRBJ2-7; D: .; DNA: TGTGCCATCAGTGAGTTTGGGTCCTACGAGCAGTACTTC; CDR3: CAISEFGSYEQYF
size: few; V: TRBV19; J: TRBJ2-5; D: TRBD2; DNA: TGTGCCAGTAGTATAGGTCGGACTAGCGGAGTGGGAGAGACCCAGTACTTC; CDR3: CASSIGRTSGVGETQYF
size: many; V: TRBV20-1; J: TRBJ1-5; D: .; DNA: TGCAGTGCTAGAGTTCCGGGCCATTTTGGATCGGGCAATCAGCCCCAGCATTTT; CDR3: CSARVPGHFGSGNQPQHF
size: .; V: TRBV4-1; J: TRBJ2-5; D: .; DNA: TGCGCCAGCAGCCAGAGTAGCGGAGAAGGAGAGACCCAGTACTTC; CDR3: CASSQSSGEGETQYF
size: many; V: TRBV28; J: TRBJ2-5; D: TRBD2; DNA: TGTGCCAGCAGTAGTAGCGGGAGGGCGGGGGAGACCCAGTACTTC; CDR3: CASSSSGRAGETQYF
size: few; V: TRBV2; J: TRBJ1-2; D: .; DNA: TGTGCCAGCGGGGAGGGCCCGGGTCCTAACTATGGCTACACCTTC; CDR3: CASGEGPGPNYGYTF
size: few; V: TRBV19; J: TRBJ1-2; D: .; DNA: TGTGCCAGTAGTATATCTGTAGGTCGATCTAACTATGGCTACACCTTC; CDR3: CASSISVGRSNYGYTF
size: .; V: TRBV5-1; J: TRBJ1-1; D: .; DNA: TGCGCCAGCAGCCCAGGACTCTTAGGGACATTCAATGAAGCTTTCTTT; CDR3: CASSPGLLGTFNEAFF
size: many; V: TRBV7-8; J: TRBJ2-7; D: .; DNA: TGTGCCAGCAGCTCCCCCCCACGGGACACCTCCTACGAGCAGTACTTC; CDR3: CASSSPPRDTSYEQYF
size: .; V: TRBV7-9; J: TRBJ2-7; D: TRBD1; DNA: TGTGCCAGCAGCCCTTACAGGGGGAATACCTACGAGCAGTACTTC; CDR3: CASSPYRGNTYEQYF
size: .; V: TRBV7-2; J: TRBJ1-1; D: .; DNA: TGTGCCAGCAGCCCCCGGACAGTTAAAGCTTTCTTT; CDR3: CASSPRTVKAFF
size: few; V: TRBV28; J: TRBJ1-2; D: .; DNA: TGTGCCAGCAGTTCCGGGGCCCTCTATGGCTACACCTTC; CDR3: CASSSGALYGYTF
size: many; V: TRBV11-2; J: TRBJ2-5; D: .; DNA: TGTGCCAGCAGCGAGGGAGTTCTTGAGACCCAGTACTTC; CDR3: CASSEGVLETQYF
size: .; V: TRBV7-9; J: TRBJ2-1; D: TRBD2; DNA: TGTGCCAGCAGCCAACTAGCGGGAGAAGGTGAGCAGTTCTTC; CDR3: CASSQLAGEGEQFF
size: many; V: TRBV27; J: TRBJ2-2; D: .; DNA: TGTGCCAGCAGCACTGCGAACACCGGGGAGCTGTTTTTT; CDR3: CASSTANTGELFF
size: .; V: TRBV6-1; J: TRBJ2-3; D: TRBD2; DNA: TGTGCCAGCACTACCGCAATAGCGGGAGAGAGGACAGATACGCAGTATTTT; CDR3: CASTTAIAGERTDTQYF
size: many; V: TRBV20-1; J: TRBJ2-5; D: TRBD2; DNA: TGCAGTGCTACCGGGACTAGCGGGCTCCAAGAGACCCAGTACTTC; CDR3: CSATGTSGLQETQYF
size: .; V: TRBV7-2; J: TRBJ2-1; D: .; DNA: TGTGCCAGCAGCGACCGGTTGGGGCGGAACCCGTACAATGAGCAGTTCTTC; CDR3: CASSDRLGRNPYNEQFF
size: .; V: TRBV28; J: TRBJ2-1; D: TRBD2; DNA: TGTGCCAGCAGCTGGACTAGCGGGAGTTCCTACAATGAGCAGTTCTTC; CDR3: CASSWTSGSSYNEQFF
size: once; V: TRBV5-1; J: TRBJ2-7; D: TRBD1; DNA: TGCGCCAGTTGGGCGGGACAGGGGGCGCCGTACTTC; CDR3: CASWAGQGAPYF
size: few; V: TRBV11-2; J: TRBJ2-1; D: .; DNA: TGTGCCAGCAGCTTAGATCGGGCTGTGCCGGCCAATGAGCAGTTCTTC; CDR3: CASSLDRAVPANEQFF
size: many; V: TRBV28; J: TRBJ2-7; D: .; DNA: TGTGCCAGCAGCCTATCTCGTGACGAGCAGTACTTC; CDR3: CASSLSRDEQYF
size: .; V: TRBV11-2; J: TRBJ2-7; D: TRBD2; DNA: TGTGCCAGCAGCTTAGATTGGTTTAAACTAGCGGGAGACTCCTACGAGCAGTACTTC; CDR3: CASSLDWFKLAGDSYEQYF
size: few; V: TRBV6-5; J: TRBJ1-2; D: .; DNA: TGTGCCAGCAGTTACGAGAGGGGCCTCGGCTATGGCTACACCTTC; CDR3: CASSYERGLGYGYTF
size: many; V: TRBV7-2; J: TRBJ2-7; D: .; DNA: TGTGCCAGCAGCATCCAAAGGACCTCCTACGAGCAGTACTTC; CDR3: CASSIQRTSYEQYF
size: .; V: TRBV7-2; J: TRBJ2-3; D: TRBD2; DNA: TGTGCCAGCAGCTTAGGTGCGGGAGTTTTCGGACCAGATACGCAGTATTTT; CDR3: CASSLGAGVFGPDTQYF
size: few; V: TRBV20-1; J: TRBJ2-5; D: .; DNA: TGCAGTGCTAGAGGGACAGCCCGACAGGCCCAGTACTTC; CDR3: CSARGTARQAQYF